A selection of T cell receptor beta chains follows, all from one sample in a study of blood T cells in healthy people across ages. A single record per CDR3 protein comes from TCRdb applying MiXCR to the 5' RACE reads. The sample has around 1.5 million distinct CDR3 sequences; approximately 38% are singletons. The specimen was blood. These receptors all stem from a woman aged 18-29 years in good health. The CDR3 runs from the conserved cysteine through the conserved F or W. A D gene is named only where the DNA matches it firmly. A row's size may be missing; if present it is once, few, many or a size class.

clone_size,v_call,d_call,j_call,cdr3_nt,cdr3_aa
-,TRBV6-2/TRBV6-3,TRBD2,TRBJ2-1,TGTGCCAGCAGCCGAGTAGCGGGAGCACATATACTGGCTTTCAATGAGCAGTTCTTC,CASSRVAGAHILAFNEQFF
-,TRBV6-1,TRBD1,TRBJ2-5,TGTGCCAGCAGTGAGACAGGGGGATCAAGGGAGCAGTACTTC,CASSETGGSREQYF
few,TRBV10-2,TRBD1,TRBJ1-6,TGCGCCAGCAGTGAACAGGGGGTGGAATCACCCCTCCACTTT,CASSEQGVESPLHF
few,TRBV2,-,TRBJ1-1,TGTGCCAGCAGTGCGGACACCTTGAACACTGAAGCTTTCTTT,CASSADTLNTEAFF
once,TRBV20-1,TRBD2,TRBJ2-5,TGCAGTGCTAGCATTGTAATAGCGGGGGGGTTGAAAGAGACCCAGTACTTC,CSASIVIAGGLKETQYF
-,TRBV29-1,TRBD1,TRBJ1-2,TGCAGCGTTAACCCGACAGGGATAAACTATGGCTACACCTTC,CSVNPTGINYGYTF
few,TRBV24-1,TRBD2,TRBJ2-3,TGTGCCACCAGTGATCCCCCCCGCGGGGGAGGAGATACGCAGTATTTT,CATSDPPRGGGDTQYF
-,TRBV28,TRBD1,TRBJ1-5,TGTGCCAGCAGCTCGGGACAGGGAAGGAGTCAGCCCCAGCATTTT,CASSSGQGRSQPQHF
once,TRBV6-1,-,TRBJ2-5,TGTGCCAGCAGTGGAATAGCGGATACGGGGTCGGATGAGCAGTACTTC,CASSGIADTGSDEQYF
-,TRBV2,-,TRBJ2-7,TGTGCCAGCAACGGGTTGGCAGGGCCGTTAGACGAGCAGTACTTC,CASNGLAGPLDEQYF
few,TRBV6-5,-,TRBJ2-3,TGTGCCAGCAGTTACTATGCCAGGCGCACAGATACGCAGTATTTT,CASSYYARRTDTQYF
-,TRBV5-1,-,TRBJ1-6,TGCGCCAGCCGCCAGAGACGGGATAATTCACCCCTCCACTTT,CASRQRRDNSPLHF
-,TRBV6-1,TRBD2,TRBJ2-3,TGTGCCAGCAGTGAAAGCGGGGGAGGTAGCACAGATACGCAGTATTTT,CASSESGGGSTDTQYF
-,TRBV7-9,-,TRBJ1-1,TGTGCCAGCAGCTCAGGGCGAAGTACCGCTCTGAGGGCTTTCTTT,CASSSGRSTALRAFF
-,TRBV18,-,TRBJ2-2,TGTGCCAGCTCACCAGAAGGGGGTACCCCTGAAATCCCTGCGAAGATTAAGAACACCGGGGAGCTGTTTTTT,CASSPEGGTPEIPAKIKNTGELFF
-,TRBV9,TRBD1,TRBJ2-2,TGTGCCAGCAACTTTGTAGACAGGGGGGACACCGGGGAGCTGTTTTTT,CASNFVDRGDTGELFF
-,TRBV7-9,TRBD2,TRBJ2-7,TGTGCCAGCAGCTTAGTCACCTATGGGCTAGCGGCCCTCGGTCACGAGCAGTACTTC,CASSLVTYGLAALGHEQYF
-,TRBV7-6,-,TRBJ2-7,TGTGCCAGCAGCTCGCACCCCGGGGACGGAACCTACGAGCAGTACTTC,CASSSHPGDGTYEQYF
-,TRBV2,TRBD2,TRBJ2-1,TGTGCCAGCAGTGAGACGACTAGCGGGAGACAGACCCAGTTCTTC,CASSETTSGRQTQFF
-,TRBV4-1,TRBD2,TRBJ2-1,TGCGCCAGCAGGCCCTTCCCCCCCAGCGGGAGGGGGAATGAGCAGTTCTTC,CASRPFPPSGRGNEQFF
few,TRBV9,-,TRBJ2-7,TGTGCCAGCAGCGCCGACCAAGGGTTCGGCTACGAGCAGTACTTC,CASSADQGFGYEQYF
few,TRBV6-2/TRBV6-3,-,TRBJ2-3,TGTGCCAGCAGTTACTCGAAGATAGGTAGCGGCACAGATACGCAGTATTTT,CASSYSKIGSGTDTQYF
-,TRBV2,TRBD2,TRBJ2-1,TGTGCCAGCAGAGAGCGGGAGACAACCTACAATGAGCAGTTCTTC,CASRERETTYNEQFF
few,TRBV20-1,TRBD2,TRBJ2-3,TGCAGTGCTAGAGCCGCTAGCGGGATTGTTAAGGATACGCAGTATTTT,CSARAASGIVKDTQYF
few,TRBV5-1,TRBD2,TRBJ2-2,TGCGCCAGCAGCACTACTAGCGGGGGGCGAAACACCGGGGAGCTGTTTTTT,CASSTTSGGRNTGELFF
many,TRBV7-8,-,TRBJ2-5,TGTGCCAGCAGCCGCGCGGTCCAAACCCAGTACTTC,CASSRAVQTQYF
few,TRBV29-1,TRBD2,TRBJ2-5,TGCAGCGTTGTCCTGCGGGGACTACAAGAGACCCAGTACTTC,CSVVLRGLQETQYF
-,TRBV4-1,-,TRBJ2-3,TGCGCCAGCAGCCAAGAGTGGGCCGGGAGTGGGTTGTCAGATACGCAGTATTTT,CASSQEWAGSGLSDTQYF
-,TRBV7-8,-,TRBJ2-3,TGTGCCAGCAGCCCACTCAGCCAGCGGCGCACAGATACGCAGTATTTT,CASSPLSQRRTDTQYF
few,TRBV29-1,TRBD2,TRBJ2-1,TGCAGCGTTGAAGTGGGGCTAGCGGTGGTGAATGAGCAGTTCTTC,CSVEVGLAVVNEQFF
few,TRBV6-6,TRBD1,TRBJ2-1,TGTGCCAGCAGTTACTCAGGGGGCGAGCCCTACAATGAGCAGTTCTTC,CASSYSGGEPYNEQFF
-,TRBV7-9,TRBD1,TRBJ1-2,TGTGCCAGCAGCCCTATGGGACAGGGCCCATCAAACTATGGCTACACCTTC,CASSPMGQGPSNYGYTF
-,TRBV29-1,-,TRBJ1-1,TGCAGCGCCCCGGACGGCGGTGCTGAAGCTTTCTTT,CSAPDGGAEAFF
-,TRBV27,-,TRBJ2-7,TGTGCCAGCAGATCCGCATCGTACGAGCAGTACTTC,CASRSASYEQYF
-,TRBV2,-,TRBJ2-1,TGTGCCACCTACGTCGGACTCGGAGAGAATGAGCAGTTCTTC,CATYVGLGENEQFF
-,TRBV12-3/TRBV12-4,TRBD1,TRBJ2-7,TGTGCCAGCAGTCAGGGGGCGCGGTACGAGCAGTACTTC,CASSQGARYEQYF
-,TRBV19,-,TRBJ1-2,TGTGCCAGTAGAAGAGTTCGGGGGCTTGACTATGGCTACACCTTC,CASRRVRGLDYGYTF
-,TRBV20-1,-,TRBJ2-5,TGCAGTGCTAGTGTCCCAGGGCGTAAAGAGACCCAGTACTTC,CSASVPGRKETQYF
once,TRBV7-8,TRBD2,TRBJ2-3,TGTGCCAGCAGCTTGGCGGGGGGGGCAGGGAGCACAGATACGCAGTATTTT,CASSLAGGAGSTDTQYF
-,TRBV10-3,-,TRBJ2-3,TGCGCCATCAGTGAAGGCAGGAGTTTCTCTAGCACAGATACGCAGTATTTT,CAISEGRSFSSTDTQYF
-,TRBV20-1,TRBD2,TRBJ2-3,TGCAGTGCTATTAGTCTAGCGGGGGGGGCAATCACAGATACGCAGTATTTT,CSAISLAGGAITDTQYF
-,TRBV13,TRBD2,TRBJ2-1,TGTGCCAGCAGCTATTCCGGGACTAGCGGGGGGGCTGGGCGGAATGAGCAGTTCTTT,CASSYSGTSGGAGRNEQFF
few,TRBV29-1,-,TRBJ2-7,TGCAGCGTTGATGTATTAGGGTCTCCCTACGAGCAGTACTTC,CSVDVLGSPYEQYF
few,TRBV20-1,TRBD2,TRBJ2-7,TGCAGTGCTAGAGATTCTAGCGGGAGTGAGTACTTC,CSARDSSGSEYF
-,TRBV3-1,TRBD2,TRBJ2-5,TGTGCCAGCAGCCTAGGACTAGCGGGAGGGACCCTCCAAGAGACCCAGTACTTC,CASSLGLAGGTLQETQYF
few,TRBV20-1,-,TRBJ2-3,TGCAGTGCTAGACTCCCGTTGGCCGGGGCAGATACGCAGTATTTT,CSARLPLAGADTQYF
-,TRBV10-3,-,TRBJ2-1,TGTGCCATCAGTGAGTCGACGAGCGGAACCTACAATGAGCAGTTCTTC,CAISESTSGTYNEQFF
-,TRBV20-1,-,TRBJ2-3,TGCAGTGCTAGAGTTAACCCGGATACGCAGTATTTT,CSARVNPDTQYF
-,TRBV18,TRBD1,TRBJ2-5,TGTGCCAGCTCACCACGGACAGGGGGATACAATCAAGAGACCCAGTACTTC,CASSPRTGGYNQETQYF
-,TRBV5-6,TRBD2,TRBJ2-1,TGTGCCAGCATTGACGCTAGCGGTGTCTACAATGAGCAGTTCTTC,CASIDASGVYNEQFF
few,TRBV20-1,-,TRBJ2-1,TGCAGTGCTACTAGGACGGACCCCTACAATGAGCAGTTCTTC,CSATRTDPYNEQFF
-,TRBV7-2,-,TRBJ2-1,TGTGCCAGCAGCTTAAAAACGGAGTGGCAGTTCTTC,CASSLKTEWQFF
-,TRBV21-1,-,TRBJ1-2,TGTGCCAGCAGCCTCCGTGGGACAGGGGGGTTGTATGACTATGGCTACACCTTC,CASSLRGTGGLYDYGYTF
-,TRBV6-8,-,TRBJ2-2,TGTGCCAGCAGTTACTCGTGGAACACCGGGGAGCTGTTTTTT,CASSYSWNTGELFF